These 28 T cell receptor beta chains were sequenced from one sample in a study of blood T cells in healthy people across ages. The second PCR ran about 7 to 12 cycles with a sample-barcoded 5' primer and J-beta primers. TCRdb reprocessed the 5' RACE reads via MiXCR and lists one record per CDR3 protein. This table holds 1.2 million to 1.5 million distinct CDR3 sequences, roughly 60% found once. Source material: blood. All receptors derive from a man between 18 and 29 years old in good health.

There are a few counts of this clonotype. V and J are TRBV4-2 and TRBJ1-1; D is undetermined. Trimming removed 0 bases from V and 4 bases from J, with 9 bases in between. Germline CDR1 and CDR2: LGHNA and YNFKEQ. The CDR3 length is 14 residues. The CDR3: CASSQEDGPTEAFF. For the CDR3, the DNA is TGTGCCAGCAGCCAAGAGGATGGCCCCACTGAAGCTTTCTTT.

The rearrangement links TRBV28 to TRBJ2-1; 9 bases are a match to TRBD1. The CDR3 consists of 15 residues. The V and J ends lost 5 bases and 4 bases, in that order; junction bases with no gene match: 6. Germline CDR1 is MDHEN and CDR2 is SYDVKM. DNA of the CDR3: TGTGCCAGCAGTACGGCCGGGACAGGGTACAATGAGCAGTTCTTC. Its protein is CASSTAGTGYNEQFF. Drawing the rest from reference TRBV28 and TRBJ2-1, the complete variable domain is DVKVTQSSRYLVKRTGEKVFLECVQDMDHENMFWYRQDPGLGLRLIYFSYDVKMKEKGDIPEGYSVSREKKERFSLILESASTNQTSMYLCASSTAGTGYNEQFFGPGTRLTVL.

This chain connects TRBV6-5 to TRBJ2-1; D is unresolved. The CDR3 length is 15 residues. The germline CDR1 and CDR2 sequences are MNHEY and SVGAGI. Between the trimmed V and J ends, which lost 4 bases and 3 bases, there was a span of 13 bases. The DNA for the CDR3 is TGTGCCAGCAGTTCCACCGGGTCATACTACAATGAGCAGTTCTTC. Translated: CASSSTGSYYNEQFF.

V is TRBV6-6 and J is TRBJ1-2; D not certain. The CDR3 runs to 13 residues. V lost 2 bases to trimming and J lost 1 base, with 5 bases between them. In germline, CDR1 is MNHNY, CDR2 SVGAGI (reference sequence). The CDR3 DNA sequence: TGTGCCAGCAGTTACGCCAGTAACTATGGCTACACCTTC. The encoded protein is CASSYASNYGYTF.

The chain links TRBV28 to TRBJ1-4; D possibly corresponds to TRBD1 (6 bases). In germline, CDR1 is MDHEN, CDR2 SYDVKM. The CDR3 length is 13 residues. V lost 6 bases, J lost 5 bases, and 10 bases lay in between. CDR3: CASRGGFNEKLFF. The CDR3 nucleotides are TGTGCCAGCAGAGGGGGGTTCAATGAAAAACTGTTTTTT. Combining the CDR3 with reference TRBV28 and TRBJ1-4 gives the whole variable domain DVKVTQSSRYLVKRTGEKVFLECVQDMDHENMFWYRQDPGLGLRLIYFSYDVKMKEKGDIPEGYSVSREKKERFSLILESASTNQTSMYLCASRGGFNEKLFFGSGTQLSVL.

This clonotype was seen a handful of times. This chain joins TRBV20-1 and TRBJ2-7; 7 positions match TRBD2. After removal of 2 bases from V and 7 bases from J, the junction contained 8 bases not matched to a gene. The germline CDR1 and CDR2 sequences are DFQATT and SNEGSKA (reference sequence). This CDR3 contains 13 residues. CDR3 sequence: CSARLRASGEQYF. CDR3 nucleotides: TGCAGTGCTAGATTGAGGGCTAGCGGAGAGCAGTACTTC.

V gene TRBV7-2 combines with J gene TRBJ2-5; 15 positions agree with TRBD2. This CDR3 region has 13 residues. CDR1 is SGHTA and CDR2 is FQGNSA in the germline V gene. J gave up 11 bases and V 10 bases, and 8 bases lay outside the gene matches. The CDR3 is CAIMGLAGGEQYF. The DNA of the CDR3 is TGTGCCATTATGGGACTAGCGGGGGGTGAGCAGTACTTC. Looking up the rest from reference TRBV7-2 and TRBJ2-5 gives the full variable domain: GAGVSQSPSNKVTEKGKDVELRCDPISGHTALYWYRQSLGQGLEFLIYFQGNSAPDKSGLPSDRFSAERTGGSVSTLTIQRTQQEDSAVYLCAIMGLAGGEQYFGPGTRLLVL.

V usage is TRBV6-6 and J usage is TRBJ1-1, with 8 bases fitting TRBD1. CDR1 MNHNY and CDR2 SVGAGI come from the germline V gene (reference sequence). V lost 4 bases to trimming and J lost 1 base; unmatched junction nucleotides: 5. The CDR3 is 15 amino acids. The CDR3 nucleotides read TGTGCCAGCAGTTTCGACAGGGGTGAGAACACTGAAGCTTTCTTT. Amino acids: CASSFDRGENTEAFF.

V and J are TRBV10-3 and TRBJ2-4; no firm D call. The end of the DNA is better explained by TRBJ2-7, so the J call may be wrong. Germline CDR1 and CDR2: ENHRY and SYGVKD. CDR3 size: 15 residues. Here the CDR3 reads CAISDPGPVSYEQYF. CDR3 bases: TGTGCCATCAGCGACCCCGGGCCAGTCTCCTACGAGCAGTACTTC.

The rearrangement links TRBV27 to TRBJ2-1; D is perhaps TRBD2 (5 bases). Trimming stripped 3 bases from V and 10 bases from J, with 13 bases between. This CDR3 has 13 residues. Germline V gene lookup returns CDR1 MNHEY and CDR2 SMNVEV (reference sequence). The CDR3 DNA follows: TGTGCCAGCAGTTTCGGGATATCCTACGAGCAGTTCTTC. Translation gives CASSFGISYEQFF.

The genes are TRBV10-3 and TRBJ2-1; 11 nucleotides agree with TRBD2. The CDR3 totals 15 residues. With V trimmed by 4 bases and J by 4 bases, 3 bases remained unmatched. Germline CDR1 and CDR2: ENHRY and SYGVKD. CDR3 residues: CAISGTSGFYNEQFF. CDR3 nucleotide sequence: TGTGCCATCAGTGGGACTAGCGGGTTTTACAATGAGCAGTTCTTC.

This clonotype was detected many times. One end of the junction varies from germline; a read error may be responsible. The chain is built from TRBV4-1 and TRBJ2-7, with D possibly being TRBD1 or TRBD2 (6 bases each). Germline loops: CDR1 MGHRA, CDR2 YSYEKL. CDR3 length: 13 amino acids. The DNA of the CDR3 is TGTGCCAGCAGCCAAGAGGGGGGCTACGAGCAGTACTTC. Translating gives CASSQEGGYEQYF.

The chain couples TRBV4-2 to TRBJ2-1; weak D call: TRBD2 (5 bases). In germline, CDR1 is LGHNA, CDR2 YNFKEQ. This CDR3 has 16 residues. The V and J ends lost 0 bases and 2 bases respectively, with 11 bases between them. The CDR3 bases are TGTGCCAGCAGCCAAGAACCCGGGAATGCCTACAATGAGCAGTTCTTC. Translation: CASSQEPGNAYNEQFF.

This clonotype was counted only a few times. The J gene is TRBJ2-3, the V gene TRBV27; D remains unclear. Germline V CDR1 and CDR2: MNHEY, SMNVEV (reference sequence). Trimming left V 6 bases short and J 2 bases short, with 12 bases between. The CDR3 spans 14 residues. This CDR3 is CASRPGSPTDTQYF. The CDR3 nucleotides are TGTGCCAGCAGACCGGGCTCCCCCACAGATACGCAGTATTTT.

This clonotype was counted many times. This chain links TRBV29-1 with TRBJ2-5; D is uncertain. V dropped 4 bases and J dropped 5 bases, with 5 bases sitting between them. Germline V gene lookup returns CDR1 SQVTM and CDR2 ANQGSEA. The CDR3 has 10 amino acids. This chain's CDR3 is CSVVKETQYF. The CDR3 DNA is TGCAGCGTTGTCAAGGAGACCCAGTACTTC.

The CDR3 nucleotides are TGTGCCAGCAGTTACGCGGCGGGAGGAGGCCACGAGCAGTACTTC. The encoded protein is CASSYAAGGGHEQYF. The chain employs TRBV6-2 or TRBV6-3 and TRBJ2-5; 8 bases agree with TRBD2. The J call is doubtful: the DNA matches TRBJ2-7 better. The length of the CDR3 is 15 residues. Germline assignment: CDR1 MNHEY and CDR2 SVGEGT.

Concerning this clonotype itself: One junction end disagrees with the germline gene, perhaps due to a read error. The chain joins TRBV6-5 to TRBJ2-7; 7 positions agree with TRBD1. The DNA end lines up better with TRBJ2-5; the J call may be wrong. The CDR3 loop spans 16 amino acids. Looked up from germline, CDR1 is MNHEY and CDR2 is SVGAGI. CDR3 sequence: CASSYGDSRPQVTQYF. CDR3 in DNA: TGTGCCAGCAGTTACGGGGACAGCCGCCCCCAAGTGACCCAGTACTTC.

V usage is TRBV25-1 and J usage is TRBJ1-1, with 8 nucleotides matching TRBD1. Germline trimming cut 7 bases from V and 5 bases from J; bases unmatched to any gene: 6. CDR1 MGHDK and CDR2 SYGVNS come from the germline V gene. CDR3 size: 13 residues. The CDR3 DNA is TGTGCCAGCAACTCCAGGGGGCTGACTGAAGCTTTCTTT. It specifies CASNSRGLTEAFF.

The rearrangement links TRBV3-1 to TRBJ2-7; a possible D gene is TRBD1 (5 bases). CDR3 length: 14 residues. Germline-derived CDR1 and CDR2 are LGHDT and YNNKEL (reference sequence). V lost 11 bases and J 2 bases, leaving 19 bases between the germline ends. The CDR3 DNA follows: TGTGCCTCAAGGAAGGGGCTAGGAGCCTACGAGCAGTACTTC. This codes for CASRKGLGAYEQYF.

This clonotype was detected only a few times. The chain couples TRBV5-1 to TRBJ2-1; D assignment may be TRBD1 or TRBD2 (6 bases each). Germline V CDR1 and CDR2: SGHRS, YFSETQ. There are 16 residues in the CDR3. Deletions cut 6 bases from V and 6 bases from J, with 22 bases between. The DNA for the CDR3 is TGCGCCAGCATCCATGGTCAAGGACGGGGGCTCAATGAGCAGTTCTTC. Protein product: CASIHGQGRGLNEQFF.

In DNA, the CDR3 is TGCGCCAGCAGCTCACCCTTAGCGGGAGGTGCAGATACGCAGTATTTT. This translates into CASSSPLAGGADTQYF. The J gene is TRBJ2-3, the V gene TRBV5-1; 10 bases match TRBD2. CDR3 length equals 16 residues. Germline V CDR1 and CDR2: SGHRS, YFSETQ. Trimming removed 3 bases from V and 4 bases from J; junction bases left unmatched: 8.

This clonotype was observed a handful of times. The chain has TRBV27 and TRBJ2-5, with a weak D call TRBD1 (6 bases). The germline gives CDR1 MNHEY, CDR2 SMNVEV (reference sequence). The CDR3 contains 15 residues. Trimming pared 4 bases from V and 5 bases from J, leaving 17 bases between. The CDR3 spells CASSYTGMVRETQYF. The CDR3, as DNA: TGTGCCAGCAGTTATACAGGGATGGTGAGGGAGACCCAGTACTTC.

This clonotype was seen a few times. The rearrangement uses TRBV7-9 and TRBJ1-4; tentative D call: TRBD1 (6 bases). The CDR3 totals 17 residues. V was cut by 5 bases and J by 0 bases, with 16 bases left in between. The germline V gene encodes CDR1 SEHNR and CDR2 FQNEAQ (reference sequence). The CDR3 coding sequence is TGTGCCAGCAGCGTGTATGGCAGGGGAGCAACTAATGAAAAACTGTTTTTT. Residues: CASSVYGRGATNEKLFF.

The rearrangement uses TRBV7-2 and TRBJ2-7; D tentatively reads TRBD1 or TRBD2 (6 bases each). Trimming removed 1 base at V and 0 bases at J, with 13 bases between. CDR3 length: 16 amino acids. Germline V gives CDR1 SGHTA, CDR2 FQGNSA. CDR3 nucleotide sequence: TGTGCCAGCAGCTTAGTTTCCCGGGGGCTCTCCTACGAGCAGTACTTC. Translating gives CASSLVSRGLSYEQYF. The entire variable domain, with the rest obtained from reference TRBV7-2 and TRBJ2-7, is as follows: GAGVSQSPSNKVTEKGKDVELRCDPISGHTALYWYRQSLGQGLEFLIYFQGNSAPDKSGLPSDRFSAERTGGSVSTLTIQRTQQEDSAVYLCASSLVSRGLSYEQYFGPGTRLTVT.

This clonotype was counted a few times. The rearrangement uses TRBV10-3 and TRBJ1-5, with D possibly being TRBD1 (5 bases). The CDR3 consists of 13 residues. Germline values: CDR1 ENHRY, CDR2 SYGVKD. V was cut by 10 bases and J by 7 bases, with 17 bases left in between. The CDR3 nucleotides are TGTGCCACCGCTCCTATTGGGGGGCAGCCCCAGCATTTT. Protein: CATAPIGGQPQHF.

This chain uses TRBV9 with TRBJ2-5; the D gene is possibly TRBD2 (6 bases). Germline V gene lookup returns CDR1 SGDLS and CDR2 YYNGEE. Deletions cut 0 bases from V and 11 bases from J, with 20 bases between. This CDR3 is built from 15 residues. CDR3 DNA sequence: TGTGCCAGCAGCGTAGCTAGCCTAGCGACTGGCAAGCAGTACTTC. Translation gives CASSVASLATGKQYF.

The rearrangement links TRBV4-3 to TRBJ2-7; D is undetermined. The CDR3 has 17 residues. Germline-derived CDR1 and CDR2 are LGHNA and YSLEER. V lost 1 base and J lost 2, with 18 bases in between. CDR3 sequence reads: CASSQVVVAELTYEQYF. The DNA for the CDR3 is TGCGCCAGCAGCCAAGTCGTGGTTGCTGAGTTAACCTACGAGCAGTACTTC.

The V and J genes are TRBV20-1 and TRBJ2-3; D may be TRBD1 or TRBD2 (6 bases each). The V gene's germline CDR1 is DFQATT and CDR2 SNEGSKA (reference sequence). V was shortened by 4 bases and J by 5 bases, with 13 bases between the two germline ends. The CDR3 has 13 amino acids. The CDR3 DNA reads as TGCAGTGCTAAGGGGGACGGGGGAGATACGCAGTATTTT. Translation: CSAKGDGGDTQYF.